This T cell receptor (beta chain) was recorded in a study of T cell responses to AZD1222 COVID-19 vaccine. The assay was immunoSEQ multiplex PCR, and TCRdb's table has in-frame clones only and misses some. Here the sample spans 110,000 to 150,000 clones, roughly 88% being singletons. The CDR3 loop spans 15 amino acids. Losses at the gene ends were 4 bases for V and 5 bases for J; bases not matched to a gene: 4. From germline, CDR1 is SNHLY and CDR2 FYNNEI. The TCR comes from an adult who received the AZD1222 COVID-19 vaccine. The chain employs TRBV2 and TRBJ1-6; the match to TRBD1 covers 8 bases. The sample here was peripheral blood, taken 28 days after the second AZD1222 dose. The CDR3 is CASSGGQVDNSPLHF. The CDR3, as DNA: TGTGCCAGCAGTGGGGGACAGGTTGATAATTCACCCCTCCACTTT.